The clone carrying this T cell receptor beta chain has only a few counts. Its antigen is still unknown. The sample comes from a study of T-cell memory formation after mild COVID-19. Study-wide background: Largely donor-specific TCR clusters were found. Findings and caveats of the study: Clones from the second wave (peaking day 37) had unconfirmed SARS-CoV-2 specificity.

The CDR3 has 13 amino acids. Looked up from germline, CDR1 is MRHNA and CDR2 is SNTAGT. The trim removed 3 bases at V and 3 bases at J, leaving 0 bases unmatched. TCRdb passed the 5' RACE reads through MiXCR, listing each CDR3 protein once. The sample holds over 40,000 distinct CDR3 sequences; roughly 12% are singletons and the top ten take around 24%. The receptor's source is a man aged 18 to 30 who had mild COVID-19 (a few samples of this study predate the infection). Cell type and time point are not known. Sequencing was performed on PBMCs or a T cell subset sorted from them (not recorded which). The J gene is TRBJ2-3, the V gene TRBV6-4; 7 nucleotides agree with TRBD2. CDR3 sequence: CASSERGTDTQYF. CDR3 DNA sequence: TGTGCCAGCAGTGAGCGGGGGACAGATACGCAGTATTTT.